Sequencing of this TCR beta chain was carried out in a study of blood T cells in healthy people across ages. Overall study results and limits: Researchers judged that diversity estimates from one million T cells fell short of true values. CMV status of donors was unknown, possibly confounding expanded clonotype changes.

Next came a second PCR, run for about 6 to 11 cycles, which used a sample-barcoded 5' primer along with a J-beta primer mix. TCRdb re-called the 5' RACE reads with MiXCR, one entry per CDR3 protein. Of approximately 850,000 distinct CDR3 sequences listed, about three fifths are singletons. On this clonotype itself: The antigen is unknown.

V lost 9 bases to trimming and J lost 0 bases; unmatched junction nucleotides: 8. Germline CDR1 KGHDR, CDR2 SFDVKD. The length of the CDR3 is 15 residues. Sequencing was performed on blood. This TCR derives from a man aged 25 to 45 in good health. This chain uses TRBV24-1 with TRBJ2-3, with 7 bases fitting TRBD2. The DNA for the CDR3 is TGTGCCACCGGCACTGCGGGGGAGAGCACAGATACGCAGTATTTT. This sequence encodes CATGTAGESTDTQYF.